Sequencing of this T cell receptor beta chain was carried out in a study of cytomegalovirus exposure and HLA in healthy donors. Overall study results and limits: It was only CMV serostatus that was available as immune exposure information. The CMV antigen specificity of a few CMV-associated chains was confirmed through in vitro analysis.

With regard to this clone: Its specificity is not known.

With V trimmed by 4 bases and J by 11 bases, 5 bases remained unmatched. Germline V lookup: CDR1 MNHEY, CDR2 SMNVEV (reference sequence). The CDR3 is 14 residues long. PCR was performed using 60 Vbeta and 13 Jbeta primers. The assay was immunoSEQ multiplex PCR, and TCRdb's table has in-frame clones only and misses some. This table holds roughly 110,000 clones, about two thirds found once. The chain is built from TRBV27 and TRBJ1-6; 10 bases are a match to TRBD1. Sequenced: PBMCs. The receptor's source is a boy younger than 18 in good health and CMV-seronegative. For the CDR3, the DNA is TGTGCCAGCAGTTCGGGGACAGGGGTACCACCCCTCCACTTT. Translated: CASSSGTGVPPLHF.